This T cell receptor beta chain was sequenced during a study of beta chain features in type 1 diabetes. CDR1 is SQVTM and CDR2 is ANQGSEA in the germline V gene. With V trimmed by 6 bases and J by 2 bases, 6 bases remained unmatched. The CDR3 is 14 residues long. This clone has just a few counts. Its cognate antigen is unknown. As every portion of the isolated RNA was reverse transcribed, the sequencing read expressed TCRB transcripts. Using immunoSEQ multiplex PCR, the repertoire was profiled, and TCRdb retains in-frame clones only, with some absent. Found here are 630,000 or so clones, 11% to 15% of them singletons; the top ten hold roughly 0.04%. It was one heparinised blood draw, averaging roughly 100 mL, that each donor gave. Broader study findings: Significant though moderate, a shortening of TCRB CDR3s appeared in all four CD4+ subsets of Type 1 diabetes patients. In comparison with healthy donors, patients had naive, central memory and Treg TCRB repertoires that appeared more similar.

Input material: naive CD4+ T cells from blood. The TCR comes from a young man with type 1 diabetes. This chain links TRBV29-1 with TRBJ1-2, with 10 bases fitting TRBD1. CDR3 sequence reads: CSVRTGGTNYGYTF. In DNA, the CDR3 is TGCAGCGTACGGACAGGGGGAACGAACTATGGCTACACCTTC.